Below are 19 T cell receptor beta chains sequenced from a single sample in a study of shared clonotypes between healthy human individuals (dated by TCRdb to 2020 to 2022). CD8 naive samples were obtained by positive selection for CCR7 among CD45RO-negative cells, yielding a CD45RA+CCR7+ population from which TemRA cells were excluded. Preparation of the library involved the immunoSEQ multiplex PCR assay. The clones in this table, taken by TCRdb from immuneACCESS, are in-frame only. Not every clone is retained; where verified, under half of the shortfall comes from an unresolved V gene, and the cause of the rest is unknown. This sample holds 1.5 million to 2.5 million clones; about 95% were observed only once. Less than 1.5% of the sample comes from the top ten. Material for sequencing was naive CD8+ T cells sorted from blood. The cell subset or site label of this sample denotes: CD45RA+CCR7+. The receptors were sampled from a man aged 18 to 30 in good health.

The chain is built from TRBV4-3 and TRBJ2-1; 7 bases are shared with TRBD2. Germline loops: CDR1 LGHNA, CDR2 YSLEER. The trim removed 0 bases at V and 4 bases at J, leaving 6 bases unmatched. This CDR3 is built from 16 residues. CDR3: CASSQDGLAEYNEQFF. The CDR3, as DNA: TGCGCCAGCAGCCAAGATGGGCTAGCGGAATACAATGAGCAGTTCTTC.

This clone has just a few counts. The V and J genes are TRBV5-1 and TRBJ2-2; TRBD2 matches at 12 bases. Trimming cost V 0 bases and J 6 bases; bases outside gene matches: 12. This CDR3 region has 19 residues. The germline CDR1 and CDR2 sequences are SGHRS and YFSETQ. The CDR3 loop reads CASSLEGSSGRASAGELFF. CDR3 nucleotides: TGCGCCAGCAGCTTGGAGGGATCTAGCGGGAGGGCCAGCGCCGGGGAGCTGTTTTTT.

On this clone itself: Other DNA sequences in the same sample also yield this CDR3. This chain connects TRBV7-9 to TRBJ2-7; tentative D call: TRBD1 (6 bases). CDR1 and CDR2 from the germline V gene are SEHNR and FQNEAQ (reference sequence). This CDR3 is built from 15 residues. V shed 5 bases and J shed 0 bases, with 14 bases lying between them. CDR3 region: CASSLAGAVSYEQYF. CDR3 nucleotides: TGTGCCAGCAGCCTTGCAGGGGCAGTCTCCTACGAGCAGTACTTC.

The chain employs TRBV5-1 and TRBJ2-1, with 7 bases identical to TRBD2. V was pared by 0 bases and J by 5 bases, with 14 bases of the junction left unmatched. Germline CDR1 is SGHRS and CDR2 is YFSETQ. The CDR3 runs 18 residues. The chain's CDR3 is CASSLVNWVASGDNEQFF. CDR3 in DNA: TGCGCCAGCAGCTTGGTAAACTGGGTTGCTAGCGGAGACAATGAGCAGTTCTTC. Complete variable domain (other parts from reference TRBV5-1 and TRBJ2-1): KAGVTQTPRYLIKTRGQQVTLSCSPISGHRSVSWYQQTPGQGLQFLFEYFSETQRNKGNFPGRFSGRQFSNSRSEMNVSTLELGDSALYLCASSLVNWVASGDNEQFFGPGTRLTVL.

This clone was observed a single time. V usage is TRBV2 and J usage is TRBJ1-2; possibly TRBD1 for D (5 bases). In germline, CDR1 is SNHLY, CDR2 FYNNEI. V lost 0 bases and J 2 bases, leaving 13 bases between the germline ends. The CDR3 is 16 amino acids. CDR3 protein: CASSEAGGVTNYGYTF. The DNA for the CDR3 is TGTGCCAGCAGTGAAGCAGGAGGGGTAACCAACTATGGCTACACCTTC.

The chain joins TRBV7-9 to TRBJ2-3; D unclear. The germline V gene encodes CDR1 SEHNR and CDR2 FQNEAQ (reference sequence). V was cut by 2 bases and J by 2 bases, with 11 bases left in between. This CDR3 has 15 amino acids. The CDR3 sequence is CASSLLADLTDTQYF. The DNA of the CDR3 is TGTGCCAGCAGCTTATTGGCAGACCTCACAGATACGCAGTATTTT.

The rearrangement links TRBV29-1 to TRBJ1-2; D may be TRBD1 (6 bases). Germline-derived CDR1 and CDR2 are SQVTM and ANQGSEA. V was clipped by 4 bases and J by 7 bases, with 19 bases between them. The CDR3 consists of 14 residues. This CDR3 reads CSVALVQGPTGYTF. CDR3 sequence (DNA): TGCAGCGTTGCCCTAGTACAGGGCCCGACTGGCTACACCTTC.

The rearrangement joins TRBV4-1 to TRBJ2-7; the match to TRBD1 covers 8 bases. After removal of 1 base from V and 2 bases from J, the junction contained 4 bases not matched to a gene. The CDR3 extends over 15 amino acids. Germline loops: CDR1 MGHRA, CDR2 YSYEKL. The CDR3 region is CASSQGRQGTYEQYF. DNA of the CDR3: TGCGCCAGCAGCCAAGGTAGACAGGGGACCTACGAGCAGTACTTC.

A word on this clone: Other DNA sequences within the sample encode an identical CDR3. CDR3 DNA sequence: TGTGCCAGCAGCTTAAATCAGCCCCAGCATTTT. Amino acids: CASSLNQPQHF. This chain connects TRBV11-2 to TRBJ1-5, with no clear D. The CDR3 spans 11 residues. Germline V gene data show CDR1 as SGHAT and CDR2 as FQNNGV. V was pared by 2 bases and J by 4 bases, with 0 bases between.

The chain has TRBV5-8 and TRBJ2-3; D perhaps matches TRBD2 (6 bases). Trimming took 7 bases from V and 2 from J, leaving 23 bases between them. The CDR3 spans 17 residues. Germline V gene sequence: CDR1 SGHTS, CDR2 YDEGEE. CDR3 region: CASRRSYRGLITDTQYF. CDR3 coding DNA: TGTGCCAGCCGCCGAAGCTATAGGGGACTTATCACAGATACGCAGTATTTT.

The chain joins TRBV6-1 to TRBJ2-7, with D perhaps TRBD1 or TRBD2 (6 bases each). V was shortened by 2 bases and J by 5 bases, with 13 bases between the two germline ends. The CDR3 runs to 14 residues. Germline values: CDR1 MNHNS, CDR2 SASEGT. As DNA, the CDR3 is TGTGCCAGCAGTGAAAAGTTGAGGGGGGACGAGCAGTACTTC. Residues: CASSEKLRGDEQYF.

V usage is TRBV4-1 and J usage is TRBJ2-2; possible D gene TRBD1, 5 bases. Germline V gives CDR1 MGHRA, CDR2 YSYEKL. V was clipped by 1 base and J by 6 bases, with 15 bases between them. This CDR3 is 16 amino acids long. The CDR3 sequence is CASSQGGSPVAGELFF. Here the CDR3 DNA reads TGCGCCAGCAGCCAAGGGGGCAGTCCTGTGGCCGGGGAGCTGTTTTTT.

In its sample, this clone was seen once. The rearrangement uses TRBV6-6 and TRBJ1-5, with D unclear. V was shortened by 2 bases and J by 5 bases, with 13 bases between the two germline ends. Germline loops: CDR1 MNHNY, CDR2 SVGAGI (reference sequence). This CDR3 is 15 amino acids long. The CDR3: CASSYGVLGDQPQHF. The CDR3 DNA reads as TGTGCCAGCAGTTACGGGGTCCTTGGTGATCAGCCCCAGCATTTT.

The gene calls are TRBV27 and TRBJ1-1; the D gene is possibly TRBD1 (5 bases). The germline gives CDR1 MNHEY, CDR2 SMNVEV (reference sequence). The CDR3 has 14 residues. Trimming shortened V by 10 bases and J by 5 bases, and 20 bases separated the two germline ends. The CDR3 DNA reads as TGTGCCACCAAGGTCCAGGGTGTCAATACTGAAGCTTTCTTT. Its translation is CATKVQGVNTEAFF.

This clone showed up just once. The chain recombines TRBV27 with TRBJ1-2; TRBD1 might be the D (6 bases). The CDR3 has 14 amino acids. V dropped 6 bases and J dropped 5 bases, with 16 bases sitting between them. Germline lookup yields CDR1 MNHEY and CDR2 SMNVEV (reference sequence). CDR3 amino acids: CASRTQGVEYGYTF. DNA for the CDR3: TGTGCCAGCAGGACACAGGGTGTAGAATATGGCTACACCTTC.

The chain employs TRBV5-4 and TRBJ2-7; TRBD2 matches 11 bases. This CDR3 spans 14 amino acids. With 4 bases clipped from V and 4 bases from J, the junction kept 4 bases outside the gene matches. Germline V CDR1 and CDR2: SGHNT, YYREEE (reference sequence). The chain's CDR3 is CASSPSGRTYEQYF. The CDR3 DNA sequence: TGTGCCAGCAGCCCTAGCGGGAGGACGTACGAGCAGTACTTC.

This chain joins TRBV30 and TRBJ1-4; 10 positions agree with TRBD1. This CDR3 spans 14 amino acids. The V and J ends lost 5 bases and 7 bases, in that order; junction bases with no gene match: 7. In germline, CDR1 is GTSNPN, CDR2 SVGIG (reference sequence). The CDR3 DNA reads as TGTGCCTGGGGGCGGACAGGGGGTCCTGAAAAACTGTTTTTT. Translated: CAWGRTGGPEKLFF.

This rearrangement joins TRBV13 to TRBJ2-7, with TRBD1 matching over 11 bases. CDR3 size: 16 residues. Trimming cost V 0 bases and J 2 bases; bases outside gene matches: 3. The germline gives CDR1 PRHDT, CDR2 FYEKMQ (reference sequence). DNA of the CDR3: TGTGCCAGCAGCTTAGGCCCGGACAGGGGGCCCTACGAGCAGTACTTC. Translating gives CASSLGPDRGPYEQYF.

Points on this clone: Additional DNA sequences in this sample encode the identical CDR3. The rearrangement uses TRBV29-1 and TRBJ2-7; D gene unclear. The V gene's germline CDR1 is SQVTM and CDR2 ANQGSEA. The CDR3 is made up of 13 amino acids. V was cut by 1 base and J by 4 bases, with 11 bases left in between. The CDR3 coding sequence is TGCAGCGTTGAAGCAGGTCTGGGGTACGAGCAGTACTTC. Protein sequence: CSVEAGLGYEQYF.